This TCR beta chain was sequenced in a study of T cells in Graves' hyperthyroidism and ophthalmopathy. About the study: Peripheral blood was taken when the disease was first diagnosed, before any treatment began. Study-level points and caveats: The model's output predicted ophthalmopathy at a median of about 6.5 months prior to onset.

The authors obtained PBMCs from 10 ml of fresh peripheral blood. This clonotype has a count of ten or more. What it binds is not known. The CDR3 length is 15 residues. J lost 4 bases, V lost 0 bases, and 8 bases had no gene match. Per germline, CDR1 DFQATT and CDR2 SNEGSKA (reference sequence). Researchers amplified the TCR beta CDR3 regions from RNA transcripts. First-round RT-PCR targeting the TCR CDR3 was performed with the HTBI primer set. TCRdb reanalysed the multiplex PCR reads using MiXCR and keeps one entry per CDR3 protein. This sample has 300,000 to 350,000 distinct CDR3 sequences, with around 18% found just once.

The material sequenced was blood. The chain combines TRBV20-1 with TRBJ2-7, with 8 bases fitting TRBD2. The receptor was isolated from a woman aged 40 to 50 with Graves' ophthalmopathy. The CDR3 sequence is CSARDLTSGGYEQYF. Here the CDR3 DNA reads TGCAGTGCTAGAGATCTCACTAGCGGAGGTTACGAGCAGTACTTC.